Listed here are 2 T cell receptor beta chains from one sample, sequenced in a study of metastatic and nonmetastatic thyroid tumors (dated by TCRdb to 2018 to 2020). None of the patients had been given any treatment before thyroid surgery. Receptors were amplified or captured by PCR. TCRdb records Illumina HiSeq 4000 as the sequencer. TCRdb reworked the public reads: Q25 trimming with fastp, MiXCR clone assembly, productive beta chains retained. The sample data list 8,300 or so clones, and 25% to 30% of these were observed just once. The biggest ten clones account for around 43% of the sample. Sequenced input: tumor tissue. Receptors were obtained from a male donor with papillary thyroid cancer or a benign thyroid nodule (not recorded which). Some clones in this sample may be carry-over from other donors' samples.

This chain links TRBV20-1 with TRBJ2-1; D remains unclear. This CDR3 region has 16 residues. Trimming removed 0 bases at V and 2 bases at J, with 14 bases between. Germline V gene data show CDR1 as DFQATT and CDR2 as SNEGSKA (reference sequence). The CDR3 DNA sequence: TGCAGTGCTAGAGATTGGCCGCAGAAAGCCTACAATGAGCAGTTCTTC. Translated, it gives CSARDWPQKAYNEQFF.

This chain links TRBV9 with TRBJ2-3; D gene unclear. The V and J ends lost 0 bases and 0 bases respectively, with 5 bases between them. The CDR3 spans 14 residues. Germline CDR1 and CDR2: SGDLS and YYNGEE. The CDR3 coding sequence is TGTGCCAGCAGCGTAGCGGCTAGCACAGATACGCAGTATTTT. Translation gives CASSVAASTDTQYF.